This TCR beta chain was obtained from a study of OX40 agonist ivuxolimab in advanced cancers. Study observations and caveats: Partial responders dosed at 0.1-3.0 mg/kg displayed clonal expansion ranking among the lowest. CD4+ and CD8+ T cells in blood underwent clonal expansion by week 6 at 0.1 to 3.0 mg/kg.

As to this clone: Its target is not known.

The CDR3 sequence is 15 residues long. Here immunoSEQ multiplex PCR was the method, and the copy in TCRdb shows in-frame clones only, minus some. The sample lists about 17,000 clones, roughly 78% seen once, with roughly 28% in the top ten. The sequence came from an adult with an advanced solid tumor such as melanoma, head and neck, liver or kidney cancer. This sequence joins TRBV21-1 and TRBJ2-5; the table names TRBD1, a call not compared with the DNA. TRBV21-1 is annotated as a pseudogene. The sample was CD4+ or CD8+ T cells sorted from blood, taken in a trial of the OX40 agonist ivuxolimab. In nucleotides, the CDR3 is TGTGCCAGCAGCTCAACCAACAGGGAACAAGAGACCCAGTACTTC. This gives the protein CASSSTNREQETQYF.